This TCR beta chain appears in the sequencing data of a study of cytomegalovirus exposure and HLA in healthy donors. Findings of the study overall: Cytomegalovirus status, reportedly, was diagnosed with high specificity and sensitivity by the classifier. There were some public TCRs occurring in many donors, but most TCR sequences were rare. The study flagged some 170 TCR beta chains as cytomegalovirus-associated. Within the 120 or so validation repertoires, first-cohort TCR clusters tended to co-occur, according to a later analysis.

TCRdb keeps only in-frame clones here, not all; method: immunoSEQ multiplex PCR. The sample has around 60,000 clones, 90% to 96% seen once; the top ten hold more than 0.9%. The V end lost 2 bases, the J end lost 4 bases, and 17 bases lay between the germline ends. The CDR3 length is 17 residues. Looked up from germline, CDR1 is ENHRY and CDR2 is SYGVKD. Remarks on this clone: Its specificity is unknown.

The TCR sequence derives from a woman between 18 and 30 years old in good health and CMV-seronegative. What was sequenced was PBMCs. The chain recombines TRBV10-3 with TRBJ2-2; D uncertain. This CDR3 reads CAISEPLGSVGTGELFF. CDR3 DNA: TGTGCCATCAGTGAGCCGCTAGGTTCCGTGGGCACCGGGGAGCTGTTTTTT.